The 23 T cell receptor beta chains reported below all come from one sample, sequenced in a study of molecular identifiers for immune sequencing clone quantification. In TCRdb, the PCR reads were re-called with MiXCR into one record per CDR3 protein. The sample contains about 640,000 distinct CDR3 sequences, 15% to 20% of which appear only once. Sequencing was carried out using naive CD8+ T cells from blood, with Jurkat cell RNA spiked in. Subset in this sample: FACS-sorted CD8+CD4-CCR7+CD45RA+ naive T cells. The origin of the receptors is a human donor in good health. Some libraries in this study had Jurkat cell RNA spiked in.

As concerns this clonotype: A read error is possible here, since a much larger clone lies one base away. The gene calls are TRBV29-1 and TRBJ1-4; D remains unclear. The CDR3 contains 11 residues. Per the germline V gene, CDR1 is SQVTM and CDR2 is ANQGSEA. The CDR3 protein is CSAQKSEKPFF. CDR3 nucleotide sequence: TGCAGCGCCCAGAAGTCCGAAAAACCGTTTTTT.

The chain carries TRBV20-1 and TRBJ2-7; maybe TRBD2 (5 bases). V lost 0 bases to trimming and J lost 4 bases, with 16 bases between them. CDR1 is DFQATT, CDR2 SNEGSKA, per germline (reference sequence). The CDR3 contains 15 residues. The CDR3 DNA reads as TGCAGTGCTAGAGAAGAAGGGAGCGGCCCATACGAGCAGTACTTC. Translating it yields CSAREEGSGPYEQYF.

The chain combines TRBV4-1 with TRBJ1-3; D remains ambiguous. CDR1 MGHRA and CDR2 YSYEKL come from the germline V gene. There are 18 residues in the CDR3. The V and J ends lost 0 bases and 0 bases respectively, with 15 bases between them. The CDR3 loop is CASSQEWVALPSGNTIYF. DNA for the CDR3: TGCGCCAGCAGCCAAGAGTGGGTAGCCCTCCCCTCTGGAAACACCATATATTTT.

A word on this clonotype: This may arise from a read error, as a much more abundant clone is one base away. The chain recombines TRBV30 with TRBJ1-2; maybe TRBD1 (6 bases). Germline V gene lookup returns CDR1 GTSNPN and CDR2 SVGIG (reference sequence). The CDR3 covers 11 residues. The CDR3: CARSAGAGYTF. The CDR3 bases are TGTGCCAGGAGTGCAGGGGCTGGCTACACCTTC.

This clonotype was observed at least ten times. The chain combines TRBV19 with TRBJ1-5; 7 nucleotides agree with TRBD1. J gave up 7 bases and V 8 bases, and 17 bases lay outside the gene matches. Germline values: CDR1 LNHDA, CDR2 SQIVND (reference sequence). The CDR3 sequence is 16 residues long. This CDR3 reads CASQQGRSAAGQPQHF. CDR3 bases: TGTGCCAGTCAACAGGGGCGGTCAGCAGCAGGACAGCCCCAGCATTTT.

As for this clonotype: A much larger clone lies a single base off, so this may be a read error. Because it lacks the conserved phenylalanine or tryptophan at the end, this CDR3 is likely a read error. The DNA for the CDR3 is TGTGCCAGCAGTCCCCCCCCCGGGACAACTTACTACGAGCAGTACCTC. Encoded protein: CASSPPPGTTYYEQYL. The rearrangement links TRBV6-6 to TRBJ2-7, with TRBD1 as a possible D gene (6 bases). With 5 bases removed from V and 3 bases from J, the gap between germline ends came to 20 bases. The germline V gene has CDR1 MNHNY and CDR2 SVGAGI (reference sequence). The CDR3 runs 16 residues.

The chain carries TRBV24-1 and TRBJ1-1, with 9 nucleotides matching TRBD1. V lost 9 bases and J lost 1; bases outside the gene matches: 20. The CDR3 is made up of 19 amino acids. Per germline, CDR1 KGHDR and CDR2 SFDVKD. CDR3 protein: CATPPPATGGMSENTEAFF. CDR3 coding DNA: TGTGCCACCCCACCCCCAGCGACAGGGGGGATGTCGGAGAACACTGAAGCTTTCTTT.

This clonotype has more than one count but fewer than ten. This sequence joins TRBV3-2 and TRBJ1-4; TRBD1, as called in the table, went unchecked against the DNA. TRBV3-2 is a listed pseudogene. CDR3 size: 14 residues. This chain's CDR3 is CASSQGTGGEKLFF. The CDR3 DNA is TGTGCCAGCAGCCAAGGGACAGGAGGTGAAAAACTGTTTTTT.

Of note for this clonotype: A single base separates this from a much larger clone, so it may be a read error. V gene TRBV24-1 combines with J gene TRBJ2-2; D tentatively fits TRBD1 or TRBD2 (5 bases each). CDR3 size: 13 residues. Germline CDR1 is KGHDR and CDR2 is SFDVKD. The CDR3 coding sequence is TGTGCCACCAGTAACAGGAACACCGGGGAGCTGTTGTTT. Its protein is CATSNRNTGELLF.

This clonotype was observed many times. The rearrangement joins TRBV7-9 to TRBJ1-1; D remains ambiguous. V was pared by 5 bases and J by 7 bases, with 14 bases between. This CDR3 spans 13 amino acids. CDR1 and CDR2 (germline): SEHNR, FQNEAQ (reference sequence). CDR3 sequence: CASSPPQPDEAFF. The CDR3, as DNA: TGTGCCAGCAGCCCCCCCCAACCAGATGAAGCTTTCTTT.

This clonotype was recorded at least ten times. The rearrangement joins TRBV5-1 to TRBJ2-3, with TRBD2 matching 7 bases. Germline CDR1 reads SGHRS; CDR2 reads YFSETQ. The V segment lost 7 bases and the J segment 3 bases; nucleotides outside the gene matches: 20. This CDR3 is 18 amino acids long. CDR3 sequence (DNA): TGCGCCAGCGGGGCCGGCGGGAGACTTGCAAGGGTAACAGATACGCAGTATTTT. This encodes CASGAGGRLARVTDTQYF.

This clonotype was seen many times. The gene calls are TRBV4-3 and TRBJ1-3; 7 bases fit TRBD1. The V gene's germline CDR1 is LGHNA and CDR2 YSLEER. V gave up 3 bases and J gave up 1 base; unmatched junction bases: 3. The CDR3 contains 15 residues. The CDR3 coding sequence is TGCGCCAGCAGCCAGGAGGACAGGTCTGGAAACACCATATATTTT. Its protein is CASSQEDRSGNTIYF.

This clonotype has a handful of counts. CDR3: CASSYESLAGVTGELFF. The CDR3 bases are TGTGCCAGCAGTTACGAGTCCCTAGCGGGTGTAACCGGGGAGCTGTTTTTT. The rearrangement joins TRBV6-2 or TRBV6-3 to TRBJ2-2; 8 bases map to TRBD2. V was clipped by 2 bases and J by 5 bases; unmatched bases: 10. The CDR3 consists of 17 residues. Germline CDR1 is MNHEY and CDR2 is SVGEGT.

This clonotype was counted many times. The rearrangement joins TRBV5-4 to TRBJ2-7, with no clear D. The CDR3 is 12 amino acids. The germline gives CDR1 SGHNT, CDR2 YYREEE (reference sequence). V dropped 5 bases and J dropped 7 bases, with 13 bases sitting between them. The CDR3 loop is CASSFITEEQYF. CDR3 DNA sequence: TGTGCCAGCAGTTTTATCACGGAGGAGCAGTACTTC.

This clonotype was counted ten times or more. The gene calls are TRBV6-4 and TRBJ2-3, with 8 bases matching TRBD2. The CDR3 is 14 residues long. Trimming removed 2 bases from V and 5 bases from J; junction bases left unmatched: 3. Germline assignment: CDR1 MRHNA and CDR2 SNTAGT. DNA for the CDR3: TGTGCCAGCAGTGACGGACTAGCAGGAGATACGCAGTATTTT. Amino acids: CASSDGLAGDTQYF.

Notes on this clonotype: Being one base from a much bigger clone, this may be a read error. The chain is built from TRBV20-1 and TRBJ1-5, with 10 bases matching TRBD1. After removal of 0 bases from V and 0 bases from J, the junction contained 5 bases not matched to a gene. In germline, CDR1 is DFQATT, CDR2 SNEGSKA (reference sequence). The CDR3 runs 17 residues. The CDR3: CSAREGQGSDSNQPQHF. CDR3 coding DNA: TGCAGTGCTAGAGAGGGACAGGGGTCTGATAGCAATCAGCCCCAGCATTTT.

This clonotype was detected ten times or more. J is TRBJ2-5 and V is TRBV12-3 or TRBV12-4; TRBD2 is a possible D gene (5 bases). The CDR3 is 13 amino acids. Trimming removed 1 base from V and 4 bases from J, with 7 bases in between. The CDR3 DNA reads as TGTGCCAGCAGTTTAGGAGGGTTAGAGACCCAGTACTTC. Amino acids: CASSLGGLETQYF.

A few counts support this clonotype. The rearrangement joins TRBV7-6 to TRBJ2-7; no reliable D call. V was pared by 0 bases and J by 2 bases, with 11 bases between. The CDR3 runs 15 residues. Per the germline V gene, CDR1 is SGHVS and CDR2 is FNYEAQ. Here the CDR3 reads CASSLAMGKTYEQYF. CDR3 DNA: TGTGCCAGCAGCTTAGCTATGGGGAAGACCTACGAGCAGTACTTC.

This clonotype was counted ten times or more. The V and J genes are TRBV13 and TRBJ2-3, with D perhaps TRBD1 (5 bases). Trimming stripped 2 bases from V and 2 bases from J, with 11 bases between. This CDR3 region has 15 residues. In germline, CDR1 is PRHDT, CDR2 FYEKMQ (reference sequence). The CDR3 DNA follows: TGTGCCAGCAGCTTATTGCAGGGTTACACAGATACGCAGTATTTT. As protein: CASSLLQGYTDTQYF.

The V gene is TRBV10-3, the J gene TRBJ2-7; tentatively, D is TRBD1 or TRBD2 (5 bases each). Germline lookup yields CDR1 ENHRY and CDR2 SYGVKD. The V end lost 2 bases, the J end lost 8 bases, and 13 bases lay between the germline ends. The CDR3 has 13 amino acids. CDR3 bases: TGTGCCATCAGTGAGGGGACGACGGGGAAGCAGTACTTC. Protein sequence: CAISEGTTGKQYF.

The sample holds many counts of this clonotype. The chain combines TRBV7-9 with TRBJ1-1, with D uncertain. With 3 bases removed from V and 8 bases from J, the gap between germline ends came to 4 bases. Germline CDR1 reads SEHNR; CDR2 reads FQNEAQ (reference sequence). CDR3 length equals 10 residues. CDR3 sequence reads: CASSFVEAFF. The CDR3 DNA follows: TGTGCCAGCAGCTTCGTCGAAGCTTTCTTT.

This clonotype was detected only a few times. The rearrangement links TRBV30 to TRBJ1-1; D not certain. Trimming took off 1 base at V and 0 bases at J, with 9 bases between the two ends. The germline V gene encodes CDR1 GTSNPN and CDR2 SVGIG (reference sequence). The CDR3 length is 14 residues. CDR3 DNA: TGTGCCTGGAGTGGCACAGCTATGAACACTGAAGCTTTCTTT. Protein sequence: CAWSGTAMNTEAFF.

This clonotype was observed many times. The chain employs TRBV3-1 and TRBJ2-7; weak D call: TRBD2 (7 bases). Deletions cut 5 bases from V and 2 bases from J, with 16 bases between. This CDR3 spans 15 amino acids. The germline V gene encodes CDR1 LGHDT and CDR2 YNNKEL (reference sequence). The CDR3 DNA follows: TGTGCCAGCAGCTTTGGGCGGGGGCCGGCCTACGAGCAGTACTTC. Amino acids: CASSFGRGPAYEQYF.